This T cell receptor beta chain was captured in a study of cytomegalovirus exposure and HLA in healthy donors. Study findings and constraints: Later genetic work tied a missense DCLRE1C variant to beta-chain V and J trimming. Presence/absence analyses rested on an assumption that sequencing depth was roughly uniform across donors. Accounts indicate the classifier identified cytomegalovirus status with strong specificity and sensitivity.

The PCR used 60 Vbeta and 13 Jbeta primers. Sequenced by immunoSEQ multiplex PCR; TCRdb stores in-frame clones only, minus some. The sample yields approximately 170,000 clones, around 81% seen once. Notes on this clone: Its antigen is unidentified.

Trimming stripped 2 bases from V and 7 bases from J, with 18 bases between. Germline V gene sequence: CDR1 SGHRS, CDR2 YFSETQ. The CDR3 sequence is 15 residues long. Source material: PBMCs. The TCR originated in a young woman in good health and CMV-seropositive. The rearrangement links TRBV5-1 to TRBJ1-2, with TRBD1 as a possible D gene (6 bases). CDR3 sequence: CASSLQGRPEGGYTF. The CDR3, as DNA: TGCGCCAGCAGCTTACAGGGTCGGCCGGAAGGTGGCTACACCTTC. Together with reference TRBV5-1 and TRBJ1-2, the CDR3 gives the full variable domain: KAGVTQTPRYLIKTRGQQVTLSCSPISGHRSVSWYQQTPGQGLQFLFEYFSETQRNKGNFPGRFSGRQFSNSRSEMNVSTLELGDSALYLCASSLQGRPEGGYTFGSGTRLTVV.